Listed here are 10 T cell receptor beta chains from one sample, sequenced in a study of OX40 agonist ivuxolimab in advanced cancers. Library method: the immunoSEQ multiplex PCR assay. The source is immuneACCESS, and TCRdb retained only in-frame sequences with V and J called. Part of the clones is not carried over; for the studies checked, unresolved V genes explain less than half of this, and the remainder is unexplained. The sample table lists some 98,000 clones, roughly nine tenths of them with a count of one. Of the sample, 0.31% falls within the top ten clones. Sequenced material: CD4+ or CD8+ T cells sorted from blood, taken in a trial of the OX40 agonist ivuxolimab. The receptors were sampled from an adult with an advanced solid tumor such as melanoma, head and neck, liver or kidney cancer.

This chain uses TRBV7-2 with TRBJ2-1, with no clear D. This CDR3 comprises 13 residues. The germline V and J ends were trimmed by 5 bases and 6 bases, with 11 bases remaining between them. Germline V lookup: CDR1 SGHTA, CDR2 FQGNSA. The CDR3 DNA reads TGTGCCAGCAGCCCAGCCCCTGCCAATGAGCAGTTCTTC. Amino acid sequence: CASSPAPANEQFF.

This clone was detected only once. The CDR3: CASSQDQGNNSPLHF. The CDR3 nucleotides are TGCGCCAGCAGCCAAGATCAGGGGAATAATTCACCCCTCCACTTT. V is TRBV4-3 and J is TRBJ1-6; D may be TRBD1 (6 bases). Trimming shortened V by 0 bases and J by 5 bases, and 8 bases separated the two germline ends. From germline, CDR1 is LGHNA and CDR2 YSLEER. The CDR3 runs 15 residues.

This sequence joins TRBV19 and TRBJ1-2, with 10 bases matching TRBD1. Germline V CDR1 and CDR2: LNHDA, SQIVND (reference sequence). V lost 4 bases and J lost 7; bases outside the gene matches: 9. This CDR3 contains 15 residues. The CDR3 coding sequence is TGTGCCAGTAGTACTGACAGGGGGCGCCGGGCTGGCTACACCTTC. It specifies CASSTDRGRRAGYTF.

This chain uses TRBV15 with TRBJ2-5; 7 nucleotides match TRBD2. This CDR3 comprises 17 residues. V shed 3 bases and J 1 base; nucleotides not matched to a gene: 11. CDR1 and CDR2 from the germline V gene are LNHNV and YYDKDF (reference sequence). The CDR3 sequence: CATSRTVEGRAQETQYF. CDR3 coding DNA: TGTGCCACCAGCAGGACCGTAGAGGGGAGGGCCCAAGAGACCCAGTACTTC.

The rearrangement joins TRBV11-2 to TRBJ1-2, with D perhaps matching TRBD1 (5 bases). The CDR3 runs to 15 residues. The germline V gene encodes CDR1 SGHAT and CDR2 FQNNGV. Trimming took 2 bases from V and 0 from J, leaving 10 bases between them. In DNA, the CDR3 is TGTGCCAGCAGCTTATCGGAGGGACCTAACTATGGCTACACCTTC. Protein: CASSLSEGPNYGYTF. Filled out from reference TRBV11-2 and TRBJ1-2, the complete variable domain reads EAGVAQSPRYKIIEKRQSVAFWCNPISGHATLYWYQQILGQGPKLLIQFQNNGVVDDSQLPKDRFSAERLKGVDSTLKIQPAKLEDSAVYLCASSLSEGPNYGYTFGSGTRLTVV.

This clone was counted once. The rearrangement links TRBV5-8 to TRBJ1-1; D remains ambiguous. Germline V gene data show CDR1 as SGHTS and CDR2 as YDEGEE. The CDR3 runs 13 residues. V lost 7 bases and J lost 10, with 20 bases in between. CDR3 bases: TGTGCCAGCTCCGGAAACGGTCGGGGTTTAGCTTTCTTT. Encoded protein: CASSGNGRGLAFF.

The chain carries TRBV9 and TRBJ2-1; D possibly uses TRBD1 or TRBD2 (5 bases each). The CDR3 contains 13 residues. CDR1 SGDLS and CDR2 YYNGEE come from the germline V gene. V was trimmed by 4 bases and J by 10 bases, leaving 15 bases between them. The CDR3 sequence: CASSKGTLGEQFF. The CDR3 nucleotides are TGTGCCAGCAGCAAGGGGACGTTAGGGGAGCAGTTCTTC.

V usage is TRBV12-1 and J usage is TRBJ2-7. TRBV12-1 is listed as a pseudogene. The CDR3 is 12 amino acids. The CDR3 DNA reads TGTGCCACCGCACCTTTAACCTACGAGCAGTACTTC. Translating gives CATAPLTYEQYF.

This sequence joins TRBV5-4 and TRBJ2-3, with TRBD2 identical over 13 bases. CDR1 and CDR2 from the germline V gene are SGHNT and YYREEE (reference sequence). Losses at the gene ends were 3 bases for V and 3 bases for J; bases not matched to a gene: 10. The CDR3 is 18 residues long. CDR3 nucleotides: TGTGCCAGCAGCTCCCCCGGACTAGCGGGAGTAAAAACAGATACGCAGTATTTT. This gives the protein CASSSPGLAGVKTDTQYF.

The chain carries TRBV7-2 and TRBJ2-7; the match to TRBD2 covers 8 bases. The CDR3 runs to 15 residues. Germline trimming cut 3 bases from V and 2 bases from J; bases unmatched to any gene: 6. Germline V lookup: CDR1 SGHTA, CDR2 FQGNSA. The CDR3 region is CASSFSAGEAYEQYF. The CDR3 DNA sequence: TGTGCCAGCAGCTTTTCAGCGGGAGAGGCCTACGAGCAGTACTTC.